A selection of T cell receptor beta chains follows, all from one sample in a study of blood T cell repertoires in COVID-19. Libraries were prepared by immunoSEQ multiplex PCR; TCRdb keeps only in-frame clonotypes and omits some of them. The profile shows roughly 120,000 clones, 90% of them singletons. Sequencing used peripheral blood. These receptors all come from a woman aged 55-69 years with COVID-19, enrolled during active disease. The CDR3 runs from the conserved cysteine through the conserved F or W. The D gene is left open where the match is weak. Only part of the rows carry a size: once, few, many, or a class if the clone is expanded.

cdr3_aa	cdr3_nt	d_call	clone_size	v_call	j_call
CASSQGGWGRYNEQFF	TGTGCCAGCAGCCAAGGGGGCTGGGGTAGGTACAATGAGCAGTTCTTC	TRBD1	-	TRBV7-3	TRBJ2-1
CASSVGTGNSNQPQHF	TGTGCCAGCAGCGTGGGGACAGGGAATAGCAATCAGCCCCAGCATTTT	TRBD1	-	TRBV5-6	TRBJ1-5
CASSHDRAQPQHF	TGTGCCAGCAGTCATGACAGGGCTCAGCCCCAGCATTTT	TRBD1	-	TRBV6-6	TRBJ1-5
CASSFGQGAIYGYTF	TGCGCCAGCAGCTTCGGGCAGGGGGCGATTTATGGCTACACCTTC	TRBD1	-	TRBV5-1	TRBJ1-2
CASSVQGYGYTF	TGTGCCAGCAGCGTTCAGGGCTATGGCTACACCTTC	-	-	TRBV9	TRBJ1-2
CASSYLAGGQETQYF	TGTGCCAGCAGCTACCTAGCGGGGGGTCAAGAGACCCAGTACTTC	TRBD2	-	TRBV3-1/TRBV3-2	TRBJ2-5
CASSHHPRQGLNGYTF	TGTGCCAGCAGTCATCACCCTCGACAGGGGCTAAATGGCTACACCTTC	TRBD1	-	TRBV6-2/TRBV6-3	TRBJ1-2
CASSEQDNTEAFF	TGTGCCAGCAGTGAACAGGATAACACTGAAGCTTTCTTT	-	many	TRBV6-4	TRBJ1-1
CASSFYRETEAFF	TGTGCCAGCAGTTTTTACAGGGAGACTGAAGCTTTCTTT	-	-	TRBV27	TRBJ1-1
CASSLIGQGVYEQYF	TGTGCCAGCAGCTTGATCGGACAGGGCGTGTACGAGCAGTACTTC	TRBD1	-	TRBV5-4	TRBJ2-7
CASSSNSGGFGTDTQYF	TGTGCCAGCAGCTCCAATAGCGGGGGGTTTGGCACAGATACGCAGTATTTT	TRBD2	-	TRBV7-2	TRBJ2-3
CASSTQYSRGNTIYF	TGTGCCAGTAGTACCCAGTACTCTAGAGGAAACACCATATATTTT	-	-	TRBV19	TRBJ1-3
CSAGLHNEQFF	TGCAGTGCTGGACTACACAATGAGCAGTTCTTC	-	-	TRBV20-1	TRBJ2-1
CASSSRRDSNQPQHF	TGTGCCAGCAGTTCGCGGAGAGATAGCAATCAGCCCCAGCATTTT	-	-	TRBV6-2/TRBV6-3	TRBJ1-5
CASSYLPGQGTDGYTF	TGTGCCAGCAGTTACCTCCCGGGACAGGGGACGGACGGCTACACCTTC	TRBD1	-	TRBV6-5	TRBJ1-2
CASSLAGAPGYTF	TGCGCCAGCAGCTTGGCGGGAGCACCCGGCTACACCTTC	-	-	TRBV5-1	TRBJ1-2
CASSRQQGDSQPQHF	TGCGCCAGCAGCCGTCAACAGGGAGACAGTCAGCCCCAGCATTTT	-	-	TRBV4-1	TRBJ1-5
CATSRVQRGGGYTF	TGTGCCACCAGCAGAGTCCAGAGGGGGGGTGGCTACACCTTC	-	once	TRBV15	TRBJ1-2
CASGQAGFGYTF	TGTGCCAGCGGTCAGGCAGGGTTTGGCTACACCTTC	-	-	TRBV13	TRBJ1-2
CASSQGLVLETQYF	TGTGCCAGCAGCCAAGGACTAGTCCTTGAGACCCAGTACTTC	-	-	TRBV3-1/TRBV3-2	TRBJ2-5
CAWPRLAGIFHEQYF	TGTGCCTGGCCAAGGCTGGCGGGGATATTCCACGAGCAGTACTTC	-	-	TRBV30	TRBJ2-7
CTSSRGTGATNEKLFF	TGTACCAGCAGCCGGGGGACAGGTGCAACTAATGAAAAACTGTTTTTT	TRBD1	-	TRBV3-1/TRBV3-2	TRBJ1-4
CASKESGQPQHF	TGTGCCAGCAAAGAGTCCGGGCAGCCCCAGCATTTT	-	once	TRBV2	TRBJ1-5
CASSVSEGQGRETQYF	TGTGCCAGCAGCGTAAGCGAGGGACAGGGAAGAGAGACCCAGTACTTC	TRBD1	-	TRBV7-6	TRBJ2-5
CASSPSGFGEKLFF	TGTGCCAGCTCACCTTCGGGATTTGGCGAAAAACTGTTTTTT	-	-	TRBV18	TRBJ1-4
CASSQEQADTQYF	TGTGCCAGCAGCCAAGAGCAGGCAGATACGCAGTATTTT	-	once	TRBV4-2	TRBJ2-3
CAWTGQTHTYEQYF	TGTGCCTGGACCGGACAGACACATACCTACGAGCAGTACTTC	-	-	TRBV30	TRBJ2-7
CASSPPAEGTYEQYF	TGTGCCAGCTCACCACCAGCCGAGGGAACCTACGAGCAGTACTTC	-	-	TRBV18	TRBJ2-7
CASSDRAKNTGELFF	TGTGCCAGCTCCGACAGGGCCAAGAACACCGGGGAGCTGTTTTTT	TRBD1	-	TRBV18	TRBJ2-2
CAISEDSWTEAFF	TGTGCCATCAGTGAGGACAGTTGGACTGAAGCTTTCTTT	-	-	TRBV10-3	TRBJ1-1
CASSPVVRSDEQFF	TGTGCCAGCTCACCAGTAGTACGGTCGGATGAGCAGTTCTTC	-	-	TRBV18	TRBJ2-1
CASSPDRGSTEAFF	TGTGCCAGCTCACCTGACAGGGGGTCCACTGAAGCTTTCTTT	TRBD1	-	TRBV18	TRBJ1-1
CASSQGSGTGKETQYF	TGCGCCAGCAGCCAAGGCTCCGGGACAGGGAAAGAGACCCAGTACTTC	TRBD1	-	TRBV4-1	TRBJ2-5
CASSSTRQVGELFF	TGTGCCAGCAGCTCGACACGGCAGGTCGGGGAGCTGTTTTTT	-	-	TRBV11-1	TRBJ2-2
CASRRPGQRTGELFF	TGTGCCAGCAGACGACCGGGACAGAGAACCGGGGAGCTGTTTTTT	TRBD1	-	TRBV11-2	TRBJ2-2
CASSQMTGRYGYTF	TGTGCCAGCAGCCAGATGACAGGCCGGTATGGCTACACCTTC	-	-	TRBV3-1/TRBV3-2	TRBJ1-2
CASSLSGLLTDTQYF	TGTGCCAGCTCACTCTCAGGGTTATTGACAGATACGCAGTATTTT	-	-	TRBV18	TRBJ2-3
CASSRDRAATEAFF	TGTGCCAGCAGCCGGGACAGGGCCGCGACTGAAGCTTTCTTT	TRBD1	-	TRBV5-4	TRBJ1-1
CASSLGLEGNAQYF	TGCGCCAGCAGCTTGGGGTTGGAGGGGAATGCCCAGTACTTC	-	once	TRBV5-1	TRBJ2-5
CASGLRGTEAFF	TGTGCCAGCGGTTTAAGGGGGACTGAAGCTTTCTTT	-	-	TRBV6-4	TRBJ1-1
CASSLDGAHPTDTQYF	TGTGCCAGCAGCTTAGATGGGGCTCACCCCACAGATACGCAGTATTTT	-	-	TRBV11-3	TRBJ2-3
CATSRDGGQPQHF	TGTGCCACCAGCAGAGATGGAGGACAGCCCCAGCATTTT	-	-	TRBV15	TRBJ1-5
CAILRTGTTGELFF	TGTGCCATCCTTCGGACAGGCACAACCGGGGAGCTGTTTTTT	TRBD1	once	TRBV10-3	TRBJ2-2